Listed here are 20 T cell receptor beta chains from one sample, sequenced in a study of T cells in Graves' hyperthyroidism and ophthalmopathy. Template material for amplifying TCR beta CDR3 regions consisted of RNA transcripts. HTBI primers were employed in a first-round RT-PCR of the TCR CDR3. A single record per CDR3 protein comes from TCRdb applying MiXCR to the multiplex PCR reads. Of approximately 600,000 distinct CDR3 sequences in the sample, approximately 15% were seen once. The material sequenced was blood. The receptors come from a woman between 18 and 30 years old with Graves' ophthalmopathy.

The chain's CDR3 is CASSEQRTGMNEQFF. In DNA form, the CDR3 reads TGTGCCAGCAGTGAACAACGGACAGGTATGAATGAGCAGTTCTTC. This rearrangement joins TRBV25-1 to TRBJ2-1, with 7 bases fitting TRBD1. In germline, CDR1 is MGHDK, CDR2 SYGVNS. This CDR3 comprises 15 residues. V lost 2 bases and J lost 7; bases outside the gene matches: 8.

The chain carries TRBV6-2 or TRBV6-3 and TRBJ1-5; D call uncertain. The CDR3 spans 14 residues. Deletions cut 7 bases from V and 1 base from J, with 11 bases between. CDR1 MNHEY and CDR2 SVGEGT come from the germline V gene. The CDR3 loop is CASKTGRSNQPQHF. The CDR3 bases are TGTGCCAGCAAAACGGGGAGAAGCAATCAGCCCCAGCATTTT.

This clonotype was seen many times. CDR3 residues: CASSYSTTGRLAGEDTQYF. Written as DNA, the CDR3 is TGTGCCAGCAGTTACTCGACGACAGGGAGACTAGCGGGAGAGGATACGCAGTATTTT. This chain links TRBV6-5 with TRBJ2-3, with 12 bases identical to TRBD2. Germline V lookup: CDR1 MNHEY, CDR2 SVGAGI. The trim removed 0 bases at V and 6 bases at J, leaving 13 bases unmatched. The CDR3 totals 19 residues.

The CDR3 DNA reads TGTGCCACCGGGACACCGAGGGCCTACGAGCAGTACTTC. It translates to CATGTPRAYEQYF. The gene calls are TRBV14 and TRBJ2-7; D is perhaps TRBD1 (6 bases). Germline V gene lookup returns CDR1 SGHDN and CDR2 FVKESK. This CDR3 has 13 amino acids. V dropped 10 bases and J dropped 2 bases, with 15 bases sitting between them.

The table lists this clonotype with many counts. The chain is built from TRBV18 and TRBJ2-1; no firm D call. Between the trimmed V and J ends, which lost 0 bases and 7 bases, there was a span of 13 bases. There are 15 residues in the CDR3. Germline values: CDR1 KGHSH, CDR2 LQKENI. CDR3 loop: CASSPPGGDRNEQFF. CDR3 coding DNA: TGTGCCAGCTCACCACCGGGTGGGGATCGGAATGAGCAGTTCTTC.

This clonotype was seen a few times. This CDR3 is CASSPSQGNQPQHF. CDR3 coding DNA: TGTGCCAGCAGTCCATCCCAGGGGAATCAGCCCCAGCATTTT. The rearrangement links TRBV27 to TRBJ1-5; D might be TRBD1 (6 bases). Trimming took off 5 bases at V and 4 bases at J, with 12 bases between the two ends. Germline CDR1 reads MNHEY; CDR2 reads SMNVEV (reference sequence). The CDR3 is made up of 14 amino acids.

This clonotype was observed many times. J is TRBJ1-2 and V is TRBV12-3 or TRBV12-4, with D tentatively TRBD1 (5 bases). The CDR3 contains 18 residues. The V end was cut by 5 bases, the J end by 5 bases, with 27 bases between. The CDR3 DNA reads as TGTGCCAGCAGTCTCTTTCACCCCCCGGCGGGGACGGCTTATGGCTACACCTTC. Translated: CASSLFHPPAGTAYGYTF.

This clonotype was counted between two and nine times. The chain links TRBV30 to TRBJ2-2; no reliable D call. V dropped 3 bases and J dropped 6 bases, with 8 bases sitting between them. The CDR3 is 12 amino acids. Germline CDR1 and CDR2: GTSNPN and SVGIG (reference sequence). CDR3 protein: CAWRKESGELFF. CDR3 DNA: TGTGCCTGGAGAAAAGAATCCGGGGAGCTGTTTTTT.

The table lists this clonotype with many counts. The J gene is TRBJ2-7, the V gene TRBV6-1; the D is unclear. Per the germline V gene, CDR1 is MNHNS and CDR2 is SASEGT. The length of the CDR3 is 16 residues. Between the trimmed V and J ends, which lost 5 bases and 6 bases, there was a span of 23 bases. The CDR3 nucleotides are TGTGCCAGCAGTTCCCTCATGCCGGGCCGCCACCTCGAGCAGTACTTC. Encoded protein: CASSSLMPGRHLEQYF.

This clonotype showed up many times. The CDR3, as DNA: TGTGCCAGCAGATGGGACAGGGGTGCTGAAAAACTGTTTTTT. Translated, it gives CASRWDRGAEKLFF. The rearrangement links TRBV28 to TRBJ1-4; 10 bases agree with TRBD1. Germline-derived CDR1 and CDR2 are MDHEN and SYDVKM. Trimming removed 6 bases from V and 7 bases from J; junction bases left unmatched: 5. The length of the CDR3 is 14 residues.

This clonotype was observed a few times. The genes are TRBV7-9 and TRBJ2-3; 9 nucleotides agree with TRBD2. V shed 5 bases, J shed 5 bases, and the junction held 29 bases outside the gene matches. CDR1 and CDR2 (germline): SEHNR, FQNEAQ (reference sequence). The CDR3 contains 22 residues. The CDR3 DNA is TGTGCCAGCAGCCCCCCCCCCCATAGAAGGAGAGAGCGGGAGGCCCGCGGAGATACGCAGTATTTT. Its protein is CASSPPPHRRREREARGDTQYF.

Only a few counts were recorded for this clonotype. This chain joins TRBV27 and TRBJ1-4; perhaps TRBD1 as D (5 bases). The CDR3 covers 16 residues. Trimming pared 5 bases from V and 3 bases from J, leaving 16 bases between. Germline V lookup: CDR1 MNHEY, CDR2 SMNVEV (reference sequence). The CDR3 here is CASSPLLGGSNEKLFF. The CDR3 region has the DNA TGTGCCAGCAGTCCCCTTTTGGGGGGATCTAATGAAAAACTGTTTTTT.

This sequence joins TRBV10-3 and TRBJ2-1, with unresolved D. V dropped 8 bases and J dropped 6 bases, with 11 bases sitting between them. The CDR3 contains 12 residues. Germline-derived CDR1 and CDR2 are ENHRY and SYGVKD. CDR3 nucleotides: TGTGCCATCGCTCGTGCTAGCAATGAGCAGTTCTTC. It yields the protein CAIARASNEQFF.

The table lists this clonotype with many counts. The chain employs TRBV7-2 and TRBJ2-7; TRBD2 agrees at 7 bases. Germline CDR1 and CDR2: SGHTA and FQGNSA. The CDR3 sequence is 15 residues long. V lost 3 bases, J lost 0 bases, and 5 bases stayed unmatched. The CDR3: CASSLRGGGSYEQYF. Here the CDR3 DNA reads TGTGCCAGCAGCTTGAGGGGCGGGGGCTCCTACGAGCAGTACTTC.

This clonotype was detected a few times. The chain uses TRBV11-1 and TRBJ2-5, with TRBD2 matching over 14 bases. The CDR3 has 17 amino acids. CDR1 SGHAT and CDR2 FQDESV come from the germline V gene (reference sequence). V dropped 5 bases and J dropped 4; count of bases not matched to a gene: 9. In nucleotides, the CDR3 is TGTGCCAGCAGCCCCGGGACTAGCGGGGGTTCCCGAGAGACCCAGTACTTC. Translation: CASSPGTSGGSRETQYF.

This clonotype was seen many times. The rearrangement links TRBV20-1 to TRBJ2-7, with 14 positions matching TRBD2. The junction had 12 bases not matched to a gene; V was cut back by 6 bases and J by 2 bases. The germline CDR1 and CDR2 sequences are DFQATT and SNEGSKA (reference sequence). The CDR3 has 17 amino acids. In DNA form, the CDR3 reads TGCAGTGCGCATGAGACCGGGACTAGCGGGAGTACCTACGAGCAGTACTTC. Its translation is CSAHETGTSGSTYEQYF.

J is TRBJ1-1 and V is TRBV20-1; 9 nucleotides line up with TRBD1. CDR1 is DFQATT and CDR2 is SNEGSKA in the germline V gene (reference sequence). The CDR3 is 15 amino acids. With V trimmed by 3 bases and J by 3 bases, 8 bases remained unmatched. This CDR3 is CSASGSGQGHTEAFF. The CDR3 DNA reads TGCAGTGCTAGTGGTAGTGGACAGGGGCACACTGAAGCTTTCTTT.

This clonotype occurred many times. CDR3: CASSLDPGLTGELFF. In DNA, the CDR3 is TGTGCCAGCAGCTTAGACCCAGGTTTAACCGGGGAGCTGTTTTTT. The chain joins TRBV7-2 to TRBJ2-2; D gene ambiguous. Trimming removed 1 base at V and 5 bases at J, with 11 bases between. Germline lookup yields CDR1 SGHTA and CDR2 FQGNSA. CDR3 length equals 15 residues.

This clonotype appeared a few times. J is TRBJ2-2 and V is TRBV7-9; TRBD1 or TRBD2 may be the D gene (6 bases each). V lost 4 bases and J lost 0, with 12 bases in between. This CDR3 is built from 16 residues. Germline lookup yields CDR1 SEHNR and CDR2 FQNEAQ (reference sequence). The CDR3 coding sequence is TGTGCCAGCAGCTCCCACGGGGGCGCGAACACCGGGGAGCTGTTTTTT. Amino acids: CASSSHGGANTGELFF. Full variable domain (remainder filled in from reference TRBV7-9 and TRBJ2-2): DTGVSQNPRHKITKRGQNVTFRCDPISEHNRLYWYRQTLGQGPEFLTYFQNEAQLEKSRLLSDRFSAERPKGSFSTLEIQRTEQGDSAMYLCASSSHGGANTGELFFGEGSRLTVL.

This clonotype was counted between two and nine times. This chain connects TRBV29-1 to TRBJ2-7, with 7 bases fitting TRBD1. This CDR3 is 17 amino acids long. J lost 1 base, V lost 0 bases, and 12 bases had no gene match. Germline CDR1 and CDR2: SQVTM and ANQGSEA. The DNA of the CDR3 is TGCAGCGTTGAAGATGGCGAACAGGGGAGTGGGTCCTACGAGCAGTACTTC. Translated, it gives CSVEDGEQGSGSYEQYF.